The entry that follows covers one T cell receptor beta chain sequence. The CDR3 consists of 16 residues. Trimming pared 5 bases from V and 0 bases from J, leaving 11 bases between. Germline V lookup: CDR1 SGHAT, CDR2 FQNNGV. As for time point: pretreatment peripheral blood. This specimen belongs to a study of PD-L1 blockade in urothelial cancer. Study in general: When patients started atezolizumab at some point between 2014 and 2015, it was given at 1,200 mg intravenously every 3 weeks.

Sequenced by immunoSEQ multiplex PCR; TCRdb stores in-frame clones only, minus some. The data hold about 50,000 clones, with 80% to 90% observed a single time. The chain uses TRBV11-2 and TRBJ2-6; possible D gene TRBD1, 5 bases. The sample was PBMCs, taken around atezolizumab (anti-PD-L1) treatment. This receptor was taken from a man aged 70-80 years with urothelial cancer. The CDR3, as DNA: TGTGCCAGCAGCGCTACAGGTTACTCTGGGGCCAACGTCCTGACTTTC. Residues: CASSATGYSGANVLTF.